These 27 T cell receptor beta chains originate from one sample sequenced in a study of T cell responses to AZD1222 COVID-19 vaccine (dated by TCRdb to the early 2020s). The library came from the immunoSEQ multiplex PCR assay. Not all clones reach the TCRdb copy of this immuneACCESS table, which keeps in-frame sequences only. Checked studies attribute under half of the gap to unresolved V genes and leave the rest unexplained. A total of tens of thousands of clones appear in this sample, around 86% of them only once. 16% of the sample is held by the ten biggest clonotypes. The sample's time point label, decoded: baseline before first vaccination. Sequenced here: peripheral blood, sampled on day 0 of AZD1222 vaccination. Receptor source: an adult in good health.

The chain has TRBV14 and TRBJ2-5, with D unclear. Trimming left V 4 bases short and J 9 bases short, with 12 bases between. This CDR3 spans 12 amino acids. Germline values: CDR1 SGHDN, CDR2 FVKESK. CDR3 sequence reads: CASSPDRTAQYF. The DNA of the CDR3 is TGTGCCAGCAGCCCTGACCGTACGGCCCAGTACTTC. The variable domain in full, with the rest retrieved from reference TRBV14 and TRBJ2-5, is EAGVTQFPSHSVIEKGQTVTLRCDPISGHDNLYWYRRVMGKEIKFLLHFVKESKQDESGMPNNRFLAERTGGTYSTLKVQPAELEDSGVYFCASSPDRTAQYFGPGTRLLVL.

The rearrangement links TRBV5-1 to TRBJ1-1; the D gene is possibly TRBD1 (5 bases). The ends were cut back, 2 bases at V and 0 bases at J, with 17 bases in the middle. CDR1 and CDR2 from the germline V gene are SGHRS and YFSETQ. There are 17 residues in the CDR3. CDR3 loop: CASSFTFPGTVNTEAFF. Written as DNA, the CDR3 is TGCGCCAGCAGCTTTACCTTCCCCGGGACGGTGAACACTGAAGCTTTCTTT.

This clone was observed a few times. The rearrangement links TRBV6-5 to TRBJ1-1, with 7 bases aligning to TRBD1. The V gene's germline CDR1 is MNHEY and CDR2 SVGAGI. The length of the CDR3 is 13 residues. The V gene end was trimmed by 6 bases and the J gene end by 3 bases; junction bases not matched to a gene: 4. CDR3: CASRITGDTEAFF. CDR3 DNA sequence: TGTGCCAGCAGAATAACAGGGGACACTGAAGCTTTCTTT.

V and J are TRBV19 and TRBJ2-2, with D unresolved. This CDR3 spans 14 amino acids. Germline loops: CDR1 LNHDA, CDR2 SQIVND (reference sequence). Trimming removed 3 bases from V and 7 bases from J, with 12 bases in between. The CDR3 loop reads CASSIAFWDGELFF. DNA for the CDR3: TGTGCCAGTAGTATCGCTTTTTGGGACGGGGAGCTGTTTTTT. The variable domain in full, completed from reference TRBV19 and TRBJ2-2, reads DGGITQSPKYLFRKEGQNVTLSCEQNLNHDAMYWYRQDPGQGLRLIYYSQIVNDFQKGDIAEGYSVSREKKESFPLTVTSAQKNPTAFYLCASSIAFWDGELFFGEGSRLTVL.

V is TRBV6-5 and J is TRBJ1-5; a weak D match, TRBD1 (6 bases). Between the trimmed V and J ends, which lost 2 bases and 4 bases, there was a span of 12 bases. The CDR3 has 15 amino acids. CDR1 and CDR2 (germline): MNHEY, SVGAGI. Written as DNA, the CDR3 is TGTGCCAGCAGTTACCCTAACAGGGTAAATCAGCCCCAGCATTTT. It specifies CASSYPNRVNQPQHF.

The V call is TRBV6-5, the J call TRBJ1-2; possible D gene TRBD1, 5 bases. CDR3 length: 13 residues. The germline V gene encodes CDR1 MNHEY and CDR2 SVGAGI. Trimming shortened V by 6 bases and J by 4 bases, and 12 bases separated the two germline ends. CDR3: CASRLDSTYGYTF. The CDR3 nucleotides are TGTGCCAGCAGGCTTGACAGCACCTATGGCTACACCTTC.

The gene calls are TRBV28 and TRBJ2-1; TRBD1 matches 11 bases. The ends lost 7 bases at V and 3 bases at J; junction bases unmatched: 5. This CDR3 region has 15 residues. CDR1 is MDHEN, CDR2 SYDVKM, per germline. The CDR3 region has the DNA TGTGCCAGCAATATCGGGACAGGGGGCTACAATGAGCAGTTCTTC. The encoded protein is CASNIGTGGYNEQFF. The whole variable domain, remainder taken from reference TRBV28 and TRBJ2-1, is DVKVTQSSRYLVKRTGEKVFLECVQDMDHENMFWYRQDPGLGLRLIYFSYDVKMKEKGDIPEGYSVSREKKERFSLILESASTNQTSMYLCASNIGTGGYNEQFFGPGTRLTVL.

The genes are TRBV25-1 and TRBJ2-5; 9 bases agree with TRBD1. The CDR3 spans 16 residues. Looked up from germline, CDR1 is MGHDK and CDR2 is SYGVNS. Losses at the gene ends were 4 bases for V and 3 bases for J; bases not matched to a gene: 9. This CDR3 is CASSARQGGREETQYF. DNA of the CDR3: TGTGCCAGCAGTGCAAGACAGGGGGGTAGAGAAGAGACCCAGTACTTC.

This rearrangement joins TRBV9 to TRBJ2-1, with 8 nucleotides matching TRBD1. The CDR3 is 15 amino acids. V gave up 2 bases and J gave up 4 bases; unmatched junction bases: 5. Germline V CDR1 and CDR2: SGDLS, YYNGEE. The CDR3 loop is CASSVYQGAYNEQFF. The DNA for the CDR3 is TGTGCCAGCAGCGTTTACCAGGGGGCGTACAATGAGCAGTTCTTC.

The rearrangement joins TRBV9 to TRBJ2-1, with 14 bases aligning to TRBD2. The CDR3 is 17 residues long. Trimming removed 3 bases from V and 1 base from J; junction bases left unmatched: 3. Germline-derived CDR1 and CDR2 are SGDLS and YYNGEE. The CDR3 sequence: CASSAGLAGVSYNEQFF. The CDR3 DNA reads TGTGCCAGCAGCGCGGGACTAGCGGGAGTGTCCTACAATGAGCAGTTCTTC.

This chain links TRBV7-3 with TRBJ2-7, with TRBD2 as a possible D gene (6 bases). This CDR3 region has 13 residues. Germline lookup yields CDR1 SGHTA and CDR2 FQGTGA. With 5 bases removed from V and 6 bases from J, the gap between germline ends came to 14 bases. CDR3 sequence: CASSPWRDGEQYF. The DNA of the CDR3 is TGTGCCAGCAGCCCCTGGCGGGATGGCGAGCAGTACTTC.

The rearrangement links TRBV2 to TRBJ1-5; D is unresolved. Looked up from germline, CDR1 is SNHLY and CDR2 is FYNNEI. The V and J ends lost 6 bases and 2 bases respectively, with 14 bases between them. The CDR3 has 15 amino acids. The CDR3 sequence is CASSQTDSGNQPQHF. For the CDR3, the DNA is TGTGCCAGCAGCCAGACCGATTCGGGCAATCAGCCCCAGCATTTT. The full variable domain, rest sourced from reference TRBV2 and TRBJ1-5, is EPEVTQTPSHQVTQMGQEVILRCVPISNHLYFYWYRQILGQKVEFLVSFYNNEISEKSEIFDDQFSVERPDGSNFTLKIRSTKLEDSAMYFCASSQTDSGNQPQHFGDGTRLSIL.

This clone was detected only a few times. The rearrangement uses TRBV2 and TRBJ1-2; no clear D gene. V gave up 7 bases and J gave up 4 bases, with 25 bases separating them. The CDR3 has 17 residues. The germline V gene encodes CDR1 SNHLY and CDR2 FYNNEI. The CDR3 reads CASTTYFTSRNPYGYTF. The CDR3 DNA follows: TGTGCCAGCACAACCTACTTCACGTCCCGAAATCCCTATGGCTACACCTTC.

The genes are TRBV5-4 and TRBJ2-2, with 7 bases lining up with TRBD1. V trimming: 7 bases; J trimming: 5 bases; junction bases outside the gene matches: 2. The CDR3 is made up of 12 amino acids. Germline V gene data show CDR1 as SGHNT and CDR2 as YYREEE (reference sequence). CDR3 protein: CASGQETGELFF. The CDR3 region has the DNA TGTGCCAGCGGACAGGAGACCGGGGAGCTGTTTTTT.

In its sample, this clone was seen a few times. The CDR3, as DNA: TGTGCCAGCAGCCAAGATTTAGAGAACACTGAAGCTTTCTTT. Protein sequence: CASSQDLENTEAFF. The V call is TRBV4-2, the J call TRBJ1-1; no reliable D call. Germline values: CDR1 LGHNA, CDR2 YNFKEQ. Trimming took 0 bases from V and 1 from J, leaving 6 bases between them. The CDR3 sequence is 14 residues long.

The chain employs TRBV11-1 and TRBJ2-7; no clear D. The germline gives CDR1 SGHAT, CDR2 FQDESV (reference sequence). The V end lost 5 bases, the J end lost 3 bases, and 14 bases lay between the germline ends. The CDR3 sequence is 14 residues long. CDR3 DNA: TGTGCCAGCAGCCACCCTACCCTCGACTACGAGCAGTACTTC. Encoded protein: CASSHPTLDYEQYF.

This clone was recorded a few times. V gene TRBV3-1 (or the pseudogene TRBV3-2) combines with J gene TRBJ2-7; no clear D gene. V lost 0 bases and J 7 bases, leaving 13 bases between the germline ends. The CDR3 sequence is 14 residues long. Germline V gene data show CDR1 as LGHDT and CDR2 as YNNKEL (reference sequence). The CDR3 sequence: CASSQDGVGVEQYF. The CDR3 DNA follows: TGTGCCAGCAGCCAAGATGGCGTAGGTGTGGAGCAGTACTTC.

This clone was recorded a few times. This chain connects TRBV9 to TRBJ2-3; 8 bases are a match to TRBD2. The CDR3 has 16 residues. Germline CDR1 SGDLS, CDR2 YYNGEE. V lost 0 bases, J lost 2 bases, and 5 bases stayed unmatched. This CDR3 is CASSVAGGRNTDTQYF. The CDR3 nucleotides are TGTGCCAGCAGCGTAGCTGGCGGGAGGAACACAGATACGCAGTATTTT. Based on the CDR3 plus reference TRBV9 and TRBJ2-3, the full variable domain is DSGVTQTPKHLITATGQRVTLRCSPRSGDLSVYWYQQSLDQGLQFLIQYYNGEERAKGNILERFSAQQFPDLHSELNLSSLELGDSALYFCASSVAGGRNTDTQYFGPGTRLTVL.

The V gene is TRBV28, the J gene TRBJ2-7, with D tentatively TRBD1 (5 bases). The germline V gene encodes CDR1 MDHEN and CDR2 SYDVKM. The CDR3 covers 14 residues. Trimming removed 4 bases at V and 3 bases at J, with 13 bases between. The CDR3 nucleotides are TGTGCCAGCAGTTATCAGGGAATTGGCTACGAGCAGTACTTC. Its translation is CASSYQGIGYEQYF.

This chain uses TRBV6-5 with TRBJ1-1; 7 bases are a match to TRBD1. V dropped 3 bases and J dropped 7; count of bases not matched to a gene: 2. In germline, CDR1 is MNHEY, CDR2 SVGAGI. The length of the CDR3 is 12 residues. CDR3 amino acids: CASSYGQDEAFF. DNA of the CDR3: TGTGCCAGCAGTTATGGACAGGATGAAGCTTTCTTT.

This chain links TRBV28 with TRBJ1-1; TRBD1 agrees at 7 bases. With 5 bases clipped from V and 1 base from J, the junction kept 7 bases outside the gene matches. The CDR3 spans 15 residues. Germline lookup yields CDR1 MDHEN and CDR2 SYDVKM. In DNA, the CDR3 is TGTGCCAGCAGTAACAGGGGCCCTTCGAACACTGAAGCTTTCTTT. It specifies CASSNRGPSNTEAFF.

This clone was observed a single time. V is TRBV27 and J is TRBJ2-7; D is ambiguous. Germline CDR1 reads MNHEY; CDR2 reads SMNVEV (reference sequence). The V gene lost 7 bases and the J gene lost 5 bases, with 12 bases spanning the gap. CDR3 size: 12 residues. The DNA of the CDR3 is TGTGCCAGCACTTCTCGTGGCCACGAGCAGTACTTC. It translates to CASTSRGHEQYF.

The V call is TRBV7-9, the J call TRBJ1-4; TRBD1 aligns across 7 bases. The CDR3 sequence is 18 residues long. The trim removed 5 bases at V and 3 bases at J, leaving 15 bases unmatched. Germline values: CDR1 SEHNR, CDR2 FQNEAQ (reference sequence). CDR3 bases: TGTGCCAGCAGCCGAACCGTTACCGCCACAGGGGCTAATGAAAAACTGTTTTTT. Encoded protein: CASSRTVTATGANEKLFF.

The J gene is TRBJ1-5, the V gene TRBV10-3, with TRBD1 identical over 7 bases. CDR1 ENHRY and CDR2 SYGVKD come from the germline V gene. This CDR3 is 14 amino acids long. The V and J ends lost 6 bases and 6 bases, in that order; junction bases with no gene match: 8. The CDR3 DNA reads TGTGCCATCAGGGGAACAGGGGAAGGTCAGCCCCAGCATTTT. Its protein is CAIRGTGEGQPQHF.

V gene TRBV14 combines with J gene TRBJ2-3; 9 bases match TRBD2. The CDR3 has 16 residues. J gave up 3 bases and V 3 bases, and 7 bases lay outside the gene matches. Per germline, CDR1 SGHDN and CDR2 FVKESK. This chain's CDR3 is CASSHALAGETDTQYF. The CDR3 DNA follows: TGTGCCAGCAGCCACGCATTAGCGGGGGAGACAGATACGCAGTATTTT.

This chain uses TRBV5-1 with TRBJ1-1; D possibly corresponds to TRBD1 (6 bases). The CDR3 covers 15 residues. Germline CDR1 SGHRS, CDR2 YFSETQ. V lost 0 bases, J lost 1 base, and 10 bases lay in between. The CDR3 spells CASSLGGAENTEAFF. CDR3 bases: TGCGCCAGCAGCTTGGGGGGGGCCGAGAACACTGAAGCTTTCTTT.

This clone was seen only a few times. The gene calls are TRBV3-1 (or the pseudogene TRBV3-2) and TRBJ2-1; D might be TRBD1 or TRBD2, each matching 5 bases. Trimming took off 4 bases at V and 2 bases at J, with 12 bases between the two ends. Per germline, CDR1 LGHDT and CDR2 YNNKEL (reference sequence). This CDR3 contains 15 residues. The CDR3 is CASSPREWPYNEQFF. CDR3 sequence (DNA): TGTGCCAGCAGCCCCAGGGAGTGGCCCTACAATGAGCAGTTCTTC.